Following are 20 T cell receptor beta chains from one sample sequenced in a study of Graves' ophthalmopathy and Graves' hyperthyroidism. The authors amplified TCR beta CDR3 regions from RNA transcripts. HTBI-primed first-round RT-PCR preceded second-round multiplex PCR. TCRdb re-derived calls from the multiplex PCR reads in MiXCR, one entry per CDR3 protein. Among about 640,000 distinct CDR3 sequences listed, approximately 39% were seen once. Sequencing was performed on peripheral blood. The receptors shown here come from an adult man with Graves' ophthalmopathy.

In this sample, this clonotype turned up once. The V gene is TRBV20-1, the J gene TRBJ2-5, with TRBD2 matching 8 bases. The junction had 9 bases not matched to a gene; V was cut back by 1 base and J by 5 bases. The CDR3 runs 15 residues. Germline values: CDR1 DFQATT, CDR2 SNEGSKA (reference sequence). In nucleotides, the CDR3 is TGCAGTGCTAGAGGGGGACTAGTTGACAATGAGACCCAGTACTTC. It specifies CSARGGLVDNETQYF.

The chain is built from TRBV6-6 and TRBJ1-3; 7 nucleotides agree with TRBD1. CDR3 length equals 16 residues. V dropped 5 bases and J dropped 0; count of bases not matched to a gene: 7. In germline, CDR1 is MNHNY, CDR2 SVGAGI (reference sequence). The CDR3 sequence is CASSGGGQSSGNTIYF. The CDR3 bases are TGTGCCAGCAGTGGTGGGGGACAGAGCTCTGGAAACACCATATATTTT.

This clonotype was observed at least ten times. The chain combines TRBV19 with TRBJ1-6, with TRBD1 matching 9 bases. This CDR3 region has 13 residues. Germline V gives CDR1 LNHDA, CDR2 SQIVND (reference sequence). With 10 bases clipped from V and 9 bases from J, the junction kept 7 bases outside the gene matches. CDR3 sequence reads: CATRQGEGSPLHF. Here the CDR3 DNA reads TGTGCCACCAGACAGGGGGAAGGTTCACCCCTCCACTTT.

This clonotype was picked up one time. This is likely a read error, given that the CDR3 carries no conserved phenylalanine or tryptophan at its end. The chain couples TRBV7-3 to TRBJ1-1; no firm D call. V gave up 4 bases and J gave up 0 bases, with 12 bases separating them. In germline, CDR1 is SGHTA, CDR2 FQGTGA. The CDR3 spans 15 residues. The CDR3 nucleotides read TGTGCCAGCAGCTCGGACGGATCAATGAACACTGAAGCTTTCCTT. This gives the protein CASSSDGSMNTEAFL.

This clonotype was observed a few times. The V call is TRBV4-3, the J call TRBJ2-7, with D unresolved. Germline V gene sequence: CDR1 LGHNA, CDR2 YSLEER. The V end lost 0 bases, the J end lost 7 bases, and 13 bases lay between the germline ends. The CDR3 covers 14 residues. CDR3 bases: TGCGCCAGCAGCCAAGATCTCGACGCGAAGGAGCAGTACTTC. Encoded protein: CASSQDLDAKEQYF.

Details on this clonotype: One end of the junction varies from germline; a read error may be responsible. The chain recombines TRBV7-3 with TRBJ2-7, with a weak D call TRBD1 (6 bases). There are 14 residues in the CDR3. From germline, CDR1 is SGHTA and CDR2 FQGTGA. CDR3 region: CACTRRDRNYEQHF. The CDR3 nucleotides read TGTGCCTGCACCCGACGCGACAGGAACTACGAGCAGCACTTC.

This clonotype showed up just a few times. This chain uses TRBV7-8 with TRBJ1-1; D possibly corresponds to TRBD1 (5 bases). Per the germline V gene, CDR1 is SGHVS and CDR2 is FQNEAQ. This CDR3 region has 14 residues. V was cut by 8 bases and J by 2 bases, with 15 bases left in between. CDR3 DNA sequence: TGTGCCAGCTCACCACTCCGGACAAACACTGAAGCTTTCTTT. This sequence encodes CASSPLRTNTEAFF. Supplemented by reference TRBV7-8 and TRBJ1-1, the full variable domain reads GAGVSQSPRYKVAKRGQDVALRCDPISGHVSLFWYQQALGQGPEFLTYFQNEAQLDKSGLPSDRFFAERPEGSVSTLKIQRTQQEDSAVYLCASSPLRTNTEAFFGQGTRLTVV.

This clonotype was counted ten times or more. V is TRBV12-3 or TRBV12-4 and J is TRBJ1-2; a weak D match, TRBD1 (5 bases). V dropped 6 bases and J dropped 7 bases, with 15 bases sitting between them. The CDR3 consists of 13 residues. CDR3 sequence: CASRQGAVFGYTF. CDR3 nucleotide sequence: TGTGCCAGCAGGCAGGGTGCGGTATTTGGCTACACCTTC.

The V call is TRBV2, the J call TRBJ1-2; TRBD1 matches 7 bases. Germline CDR1 reads SNHLY; CDR2 reads FYNNEI. V dropped 6 bases and J dropped 4; count of bases not matched to a gene: 8. This CDR3 region has 14 residues. The CDR3: CASRLDREAYGYTF. DNA of the CDR3: TGTGCCAGCAGACTAGACAGGGAAGCCTATGGCTACACCTTC.

This clonotype was recorded many times. The chain uses TRBV7-2 and TRBJ2-7; D is undetermined. CDR1 and CDR2 (germline): SGHTA, FQGNSA. The V gene lost 4 bases and the J gene lost 4 bases, with 14 bases spanning the gap. This CDR3 is 14 amino acids long. The CDR3 nucleotides read TGTGCCAGCAGCTCCCACCCATACAAGTACGAGCAGTACTTC. Translated: CASSSHPYKYEQYF.

The chain links TRBV2 to TRBJ2-7; 7 bases line up with TRBD1. CDR1 and CDR2 from the germline V gene are SNHLY and FYNNEI. The CDR3 has 13 residues. V was clipped by 6 bases and J by 9 bases; unmatched bases: 11. As DNA, the CDR3 is TGTGCCAGCAGATTCCTAACAGGGGTACGGCAGTACTTC. It encodes CASRFLTGVRQYF.

This clonotype has at least ten counts. Here the CDR3 reads CASSLAGTGVNYGYTF. The CDR3 DNA is TGTGCCAGCAGCTTAGCTGGGACAGGGGTTAACTATGGCTACACCTTC. The V gene is TRBV7-2, the J gene TRBJ1-2; TRBD1 aligns across 10 bases. CDR1 and CDR2 (germline): SGHTA, FQGNSA. There are 16 residues in the CDR3. V lost 0 bases to trimming and J lost 1 base; unmatched junction nucleotides: 2.

Here the CDR3 reads CASSPGGGQYNEQFF. CDR3 nucleotide sequence: TGTGCCAGCAGCCCTGGGGGAGGGCAATACAATGAGCAGTTCTTC. This chain uses TRBV11-1 with TRBJ2-1; 7 bases match TRBD2. The CDR3 totals 15 residues. Unmatched junction bases numbered 8, after V lost 5 bases and J lost 4 bases. Germline CDR1 reads SGHAT; CDR2 reads FQDESV (reference sequence).

The chain uses TRBV5-8 and TRBJ2-7; TRBD2 is a possible D gene (6 bases). Trimming shortened V by 2 bases and J by 3 bases, and 15 bases separated the two germline ends. CDR1 is SGHTS and CDR2 is YDEGEE in the germline V gene. The CDR3 spans 15 residues. CDR3: CASSLNRRDYYEQYF. The CDR3, as DNA: TGTGCCAGCAGCTTAAATCGGAGGGATTACTACGAGCAGTACTTC.

This clonotype was counted a few times. J is TRBJ1-1 and V is TRBV12-5; no clear D. Germline lookup yields CDR1 LGHNT and CDR2 FRNRAP. Trimming removed 1 base from V and 1 base from J, with 4 bases in between. This CDR3 spans 13 amino acids. CDR3 in DNA: TGTGCTAGTGGTTTGGGAGGGAACACTGAAGCTTTCTTT. It yields the protein CASGLGGNTEAFF.

V gene TRBV7-9 combines with J gene TRBJ1-2, with D perhaps TRBD1 (5 bases). Germline-derived CDR1 and CDR2 are SEHNR and FQNEAQ (reference sequence). CDR3 length equals 13 residues. V dropped 1 base and J dropped 8 bases, with 11 bases sitting between them. The CDR3 region is CASSLGGSDGYTF. The CDR3 DNA is TGTGCCAGCAGCTTAGGGGGGAGTGACGGCTACACCTTC.

This clonotype has ten or more counts. The rearrangement joins TRBV15 to TRBJ2-5, with 7 bases aligning to TRBD1. This CDR3 comprises 13 residues. Germline V gene lookup returns CDR1 LNHNV and CDR2 YYDKDF (reference sequence). The junction had 3 bases not matched to a gene; V was cut back by 3 bases and J by 5 bases. The CDR3 protein is CATSRRRGETQYF. DNA of the CDR3: TGTGCCACCAGCAGGCGCAGGGGGGAGACCCAGTACTTC. Combining the CDR3 with reference TRBV15 and TRBJ2-5 gives the whole variable domain DAMVIQNPRYQVTQFGKPVTLSCSQTLNHNVMYWYQQKSSQAPKLLFHYYDKDFNNEADTPDNFQSRRPNTSFCFLDIRSPGLGDTAMYLCATSRRRGETQYFGPGTRLLVL.

On this clonotype: The junction differs from germline at one of its ends, possibly a read error. The J gene is TRBJ2-6, the V gene TRBV29-1; D unresolved. The CDR3 extends over 10 amino acids. CDR1 is SQVTM, CDR2 ANQGSEA, per germline. CDR3 in DNA: TGCAGCGTTGTCTTGAACACTGAAGCTTTC. Residues: CSVVLNTEAF.

The V and J genes are TRBV11-1 and TRBJ1-2; D ambiguous. Germline loops: CDR1 SGHAT, CDR2 FQDESV (reference sequence). The CDR3 is 16 amino acids. Trimming took 5 bases from V and 4 from J, leaving 20 bases between them. CDR3 sequence (DNA): TGTGCCAGCAGCGTTGAAGGGTCAGAGGAAGCCTATGGCTACACCTTC. Protein: CASSVEGSEEAYGYTF.

V is TRBV10-3 and J is TRBJ2-5, with 9 positions matching TRBD2. This CDR3 contains 15 residues. After removal of 3 bases from V and 5 bases from J, the junction contained 7 bases not matched to a gene. Per the germline V gene, CDR1 is ENHRY and CDR2 is SYGVKD. The CDR3 loop is CAISDLAGGLETQYF. CDR3 coding DNA: TGTGCCATCAGTGATCTTGCGGGAGGGTTGGAGACCCAGTACTTC.